The rows below give T cell receptor beta chains drawn from one sample of a study of shared clonotypes between healthy human individuals. Assay used: immunoSEQ multiplex PCR; TCRdb lists only in-frame clones, some missing. This sample yields hundreds of thousands of clones, of which about 96% are seen a single time; about 0.057% belongs to the top ten. Sequenced material: naive CD4+ T cells sorted from blood. The receptors here all came from a woman aged 30 to 39 in good health. Both conserved end residues are trimmed from each CDR3. The D gene is left open where the match is weak. Part of the rows lack a size; the others show once, few, many or a class for expanded clones.

. . TRBJ1-1 TRBV18 ASSPHPQENTEAF
. . TRBJ2-5 TRBV19 ASSPGLFRRLTQY
. . . TRBV5-1 ASGPASSEQY
. . TRBJ2-7 TRBV11-2 ASSLVEGEYEQY
. . TRBJ1-2 TRBV30 AWRTPPGFGYT
. . TRBJ1-2 TRBV28 ASSSGGSYGYT
once . TRBJ1-1 TRBV9 ASSVVGGAVTEAF
. . TRBJ2-7 TRBV7-9 ASSLIPYEQY
. TRBD2 TRBJ2-2 TRBV5-1 ASSLSLAGIGELF
. TRBD1 TRBJ2-7 TRBV7-9 ASSPGTGHYEQY
. . TRBJ2-4 TRBV18 ASSPDEVKAKNIQY
. . TRBJ1-5 TRBV21-1 ASRLSVLHWHHQPQH
. . TRBJ2-7 TRBV5-8 ASSRAAGMYEQY
. . TRBJ2-3 TRBV5-6 ASSRQGTDTQY